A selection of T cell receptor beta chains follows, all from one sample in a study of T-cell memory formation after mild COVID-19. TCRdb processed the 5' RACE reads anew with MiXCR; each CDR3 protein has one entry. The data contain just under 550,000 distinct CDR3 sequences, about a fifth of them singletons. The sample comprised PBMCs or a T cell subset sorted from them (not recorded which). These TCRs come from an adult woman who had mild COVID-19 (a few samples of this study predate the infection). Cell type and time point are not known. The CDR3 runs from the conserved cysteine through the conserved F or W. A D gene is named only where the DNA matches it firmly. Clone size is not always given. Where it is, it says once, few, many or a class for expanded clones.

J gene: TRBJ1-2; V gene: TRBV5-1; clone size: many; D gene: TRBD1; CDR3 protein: CASSPDRANYGYTF; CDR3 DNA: TGCGCCAGCAGCCCGGACAGGGCGAACTATGGCTACACCTTC
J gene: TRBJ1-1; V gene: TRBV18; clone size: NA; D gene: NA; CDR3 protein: CASSPLGAAEAFF; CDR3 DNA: TGTGCCAGCTCACCGTTAGGGGCGGCTGAAGCTTTCTTT
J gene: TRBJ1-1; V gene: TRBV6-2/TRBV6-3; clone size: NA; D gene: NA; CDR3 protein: CASSHDKNTEAFF; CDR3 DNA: TGTGCCAGCAGCCACGACAAGAACACTGAAGCTTTCTTT
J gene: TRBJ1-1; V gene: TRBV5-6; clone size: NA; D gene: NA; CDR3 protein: CASSLVMAGNTEAFF; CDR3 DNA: TGTGCCAGCAGCTTGGTGATGGCAGGGAACACTGAAGCTTTCTTT
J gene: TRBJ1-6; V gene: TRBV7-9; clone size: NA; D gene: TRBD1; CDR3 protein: CASSLEDRTISPLHF; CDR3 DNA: TGTGCCAGCAGCTTAGAGGACAGGACGATTTCACCCCTCCACTTT
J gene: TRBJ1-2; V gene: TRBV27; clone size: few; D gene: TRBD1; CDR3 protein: CASSRMDRVREGGYTF; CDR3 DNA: TGTGCCAGCAGCCGAATGGACAGGGTTAGGGAGGGTGGCTACACCTTC
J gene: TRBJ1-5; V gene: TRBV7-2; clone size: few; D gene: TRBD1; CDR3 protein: CASSWGTGGGQPQHF; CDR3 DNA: TGTGCCAGCAGTTGGGGGACAGGGGGGGGTCAGCCCCAGCATTTT
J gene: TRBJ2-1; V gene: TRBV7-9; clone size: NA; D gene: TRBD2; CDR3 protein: CASSRLAGGSYNEQFF; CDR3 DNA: TGTGCCAGCAGCCGATTAGCGGGAGGATCCTACAATGAGCAGTTCTTC
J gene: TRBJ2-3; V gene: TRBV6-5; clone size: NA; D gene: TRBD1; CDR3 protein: CASKLGQGTDTQYF; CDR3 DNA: TGTGCCAGCAAACTCGGACAGGGGACAGATACGCAGTATTTT
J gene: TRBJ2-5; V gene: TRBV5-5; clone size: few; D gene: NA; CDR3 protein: CASSPRTGQTETQYF; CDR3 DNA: TGTGCCAGCAGCCCGAGAACAGGACAAACGGAGACCCAGTACTTC
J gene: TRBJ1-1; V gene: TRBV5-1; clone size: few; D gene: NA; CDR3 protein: CASRIDDSEAFF; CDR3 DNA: TGCGCCAGCAGGATTGACGACAGTGAAGCTTTCTTT
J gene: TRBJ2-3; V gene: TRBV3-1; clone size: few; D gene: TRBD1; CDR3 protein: CASSQAPGQVPGDTQYF; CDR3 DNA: TGTGCCAGCAGCCAAGCCCCAGGACAGGTCCCGGGAGATACGCAGTATTTT
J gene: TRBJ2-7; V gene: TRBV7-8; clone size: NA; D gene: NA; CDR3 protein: CASSLSTAPATYEQYF; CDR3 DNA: TGTGCCAGCAGCTTAAGCACTGCCCCCGCTACCTACGAGCAGTACTTC
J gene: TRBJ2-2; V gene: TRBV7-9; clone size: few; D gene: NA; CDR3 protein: CASSLLDPNTGELFF; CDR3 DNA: TGTGCCAGCAGCTTACTAGATCCAAACACCGGGGAGCTGTTTTTT
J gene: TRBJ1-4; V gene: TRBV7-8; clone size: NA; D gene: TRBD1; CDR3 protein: CASSGEGQLNEKLFF; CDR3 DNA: TGTGCCAGCAGCGGGGAGGGACAGCTTAATGAAAAACTGTTTTTT
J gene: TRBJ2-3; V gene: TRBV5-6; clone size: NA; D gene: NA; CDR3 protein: CASSLGALSSDTQYF; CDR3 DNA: TGTGCCAGCAGCCTGGGGGCACTTAGTTCAGATACGCAGTATTTT
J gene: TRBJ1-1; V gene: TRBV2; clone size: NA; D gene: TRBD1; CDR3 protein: CASTRRTGNTEAFF; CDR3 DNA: TGTGCCAGCACCCGACGGACAGGGAACACTGAAGCTTTCTTT
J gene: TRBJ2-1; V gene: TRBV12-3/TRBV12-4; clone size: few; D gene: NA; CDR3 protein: CASSSRGDEQFF; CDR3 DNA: TGTGCCAGCAGTTCCAGGGGGGACGAGCAGTTCTTC
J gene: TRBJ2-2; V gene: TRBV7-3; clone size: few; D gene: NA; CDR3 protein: CASSKALSGTGELFF; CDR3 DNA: TGTGCCAGCAGCAAAGCCTTATCGGGCACCGGGGAGCTGTTTTTT
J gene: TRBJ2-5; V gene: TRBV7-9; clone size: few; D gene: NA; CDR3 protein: CASAPRGETQYF; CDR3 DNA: TGTGCCAGCGCACCTAGGGGAGAGACCCAGTACTTC
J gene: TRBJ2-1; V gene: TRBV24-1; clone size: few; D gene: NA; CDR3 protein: CATSDMRGYNEQFF; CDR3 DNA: TGTGCCACCAGTGACATGAGGGGGTACAATGAGCAGTTCTTC
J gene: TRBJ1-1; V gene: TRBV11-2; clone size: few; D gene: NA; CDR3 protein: CASSLAGREAFF; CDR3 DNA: TGTGCCAGCAGCTTAGCGGGCAGGGAAGCTTTCTTT
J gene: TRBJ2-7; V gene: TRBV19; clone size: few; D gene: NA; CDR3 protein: CASSIVEGREQYF; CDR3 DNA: TGTGCCAGTAGTATAGTTGAGGGGAGAGAGCAGTACTTC
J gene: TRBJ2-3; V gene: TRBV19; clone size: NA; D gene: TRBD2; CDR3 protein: CASSILAGEDTQYF; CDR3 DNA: TGTGCCAGTAGTATACTAGCGGGGGAAGATACGCAGTATTTT
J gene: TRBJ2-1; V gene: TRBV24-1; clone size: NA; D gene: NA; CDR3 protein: CATSVRASTNYNEQFF; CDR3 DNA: TGTGCCACCAGTGTCAGGGCTTCGACCAATTACAATGAGCAGTTCTTC
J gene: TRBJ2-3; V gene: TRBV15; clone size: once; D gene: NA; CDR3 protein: CATSRDPRDPWYF; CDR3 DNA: TGTGCCACCAGCAGAGATCCCAGGGATCCCTGGTATTTT
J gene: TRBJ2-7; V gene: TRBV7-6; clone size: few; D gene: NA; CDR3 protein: CASSPAGHPNPGAYEQYF; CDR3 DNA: TGTGCCAGCAGCCCGGCGGGACACCCGAACCCCGGCGCCTACGAGCAGTACTTC
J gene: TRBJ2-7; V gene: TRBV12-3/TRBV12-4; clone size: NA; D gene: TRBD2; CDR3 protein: CASRLAGGLDEQYF; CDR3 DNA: TGTGCCAGCAGGCTAGCGGGAGGCCTGGACGAGCAGTACTTC
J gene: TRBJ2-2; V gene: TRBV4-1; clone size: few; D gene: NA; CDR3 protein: CASSQEVRDAGRSYTGELFF; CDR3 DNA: TGCGCCAGCAGCCAAGAGGTCCGAGACGCGGGGCGATCTTACACCGGGGAGCTGTTTTTT
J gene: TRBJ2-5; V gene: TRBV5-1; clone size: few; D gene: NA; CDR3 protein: CASSPGGTAETQYF; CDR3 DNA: TGCGCCAGCAGCCCGGGGGGCACGGCGGAGACCCAGTACTTC
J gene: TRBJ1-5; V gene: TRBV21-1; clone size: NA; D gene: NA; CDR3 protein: CASSKSMPRNQPQHF; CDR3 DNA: TGTGCCAGCAGCAAATCAATGCCGAGAAATCAGCCCCAGCATTTT
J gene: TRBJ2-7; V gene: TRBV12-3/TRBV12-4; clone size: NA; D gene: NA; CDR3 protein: CASSSAGRNEQYF; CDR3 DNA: TGTGCCAGCAGTTCGGCAGGGAGGAACGAGCAGTACTTC
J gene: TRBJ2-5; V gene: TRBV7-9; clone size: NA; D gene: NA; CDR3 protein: CASSLGHKLGETQYF; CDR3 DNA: TGTGCCAGCAGCTTGGGACATAAACTGGGGGAGACCCAGTACTTC
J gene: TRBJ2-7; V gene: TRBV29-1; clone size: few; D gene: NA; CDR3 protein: CSVEDYGPGYSYEQYF; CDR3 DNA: TGCAGCGTTGAAGATTATGGGCCAGGGTATTCCTACGAGCAGTACTTC
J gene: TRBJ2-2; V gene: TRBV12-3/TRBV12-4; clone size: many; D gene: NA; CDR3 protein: CASSFGGELFF; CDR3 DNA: TGTGCCAGCAGTTTTGGCGGGGAGCTGTTTTTT
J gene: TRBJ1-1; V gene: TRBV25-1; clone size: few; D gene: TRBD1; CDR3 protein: CASTDHRGYRAEAFF; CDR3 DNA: TGTGCCAGTACCGATCACAGGGGGTATAGAGCTGAAGCTTTCTTT
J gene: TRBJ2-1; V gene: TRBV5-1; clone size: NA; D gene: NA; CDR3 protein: CASSLATDYNEQFF; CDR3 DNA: TGCGCCAGCAGCTTGGCCACGGATTACAATGAGCAGTTCTTC
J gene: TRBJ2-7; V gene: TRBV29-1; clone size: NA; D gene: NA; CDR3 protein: CSVERTGVSEQYF; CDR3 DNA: TGCAGCGTTGAGAGAACAGGAGTATCCGAGCAGTACTTC
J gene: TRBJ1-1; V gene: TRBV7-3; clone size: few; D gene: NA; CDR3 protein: CASSLNPRNTEAFF; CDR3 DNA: TGTGCCAGCAGCTTAAATCCCAGGAACACTGAAGCTTTCTTT
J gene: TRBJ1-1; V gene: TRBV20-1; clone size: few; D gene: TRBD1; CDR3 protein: CSALQGARTEAFF; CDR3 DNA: TGCAGTGCCCTACAGGGGGCGCGGACTGAAGCTTTCTTT